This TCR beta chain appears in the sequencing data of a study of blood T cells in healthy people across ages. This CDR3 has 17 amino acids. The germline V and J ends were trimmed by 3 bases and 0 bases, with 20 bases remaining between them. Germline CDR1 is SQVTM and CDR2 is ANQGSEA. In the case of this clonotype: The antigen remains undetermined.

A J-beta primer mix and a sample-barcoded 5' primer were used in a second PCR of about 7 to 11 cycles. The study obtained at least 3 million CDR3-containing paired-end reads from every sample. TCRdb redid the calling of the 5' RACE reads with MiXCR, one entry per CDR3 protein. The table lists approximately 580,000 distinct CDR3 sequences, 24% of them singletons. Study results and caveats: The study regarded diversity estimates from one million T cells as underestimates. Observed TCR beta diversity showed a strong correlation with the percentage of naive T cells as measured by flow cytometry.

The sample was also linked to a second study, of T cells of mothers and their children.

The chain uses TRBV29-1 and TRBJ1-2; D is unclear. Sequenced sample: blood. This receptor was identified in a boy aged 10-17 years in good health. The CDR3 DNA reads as TGCAGCGTTGAGGACCGGAGATCAACCTCCGCTAACTATGGCTACACCTTC. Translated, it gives CSVEDRRSTSANYGYTF.